The T cell receptor beta chain under discussion was sequenced for a study of cytomegalovirus exposure and HLA in healthy donors. Study-wide results and caveats: In a later analysis, CMV-associated beta chains were mostly HLA-associated, it appeared. Published work reported that the classifier diagnosed cytomegalovirus status with high specificity and sensitivity.

The PCR contained 60 Vbeta and 13 Jbeta primers. The protocol was immunoSEQ multiplex PCR, while the TCRdb copy is restricted to in-frame clones and leaves out a portion. The sample lists about 160,000 clones, 75% to 90% occurring once. Note on this clone: Antigen: not known.

This CDR3 is 12 amino acids long. Trimming left V 1 base short and J 8 bases short, with 8 bases between. Germline-derived CDR1 and CDR2 are SEHNR and FQNEAQ (reference sequence). The rearrangement links TRBV7-9 to TRBJ1-1; D not certain. The clonotype originates from a girl aged 2 to 10 in good health and CMV-seropositive. Sequencing was done on a sample of PBMCs. The CDR3 DNA follows: TGTGCCAGCAGCTTAGAGGCGAGGGAAGCTTTCTTT. Translation gives CASSLEAREAFF.